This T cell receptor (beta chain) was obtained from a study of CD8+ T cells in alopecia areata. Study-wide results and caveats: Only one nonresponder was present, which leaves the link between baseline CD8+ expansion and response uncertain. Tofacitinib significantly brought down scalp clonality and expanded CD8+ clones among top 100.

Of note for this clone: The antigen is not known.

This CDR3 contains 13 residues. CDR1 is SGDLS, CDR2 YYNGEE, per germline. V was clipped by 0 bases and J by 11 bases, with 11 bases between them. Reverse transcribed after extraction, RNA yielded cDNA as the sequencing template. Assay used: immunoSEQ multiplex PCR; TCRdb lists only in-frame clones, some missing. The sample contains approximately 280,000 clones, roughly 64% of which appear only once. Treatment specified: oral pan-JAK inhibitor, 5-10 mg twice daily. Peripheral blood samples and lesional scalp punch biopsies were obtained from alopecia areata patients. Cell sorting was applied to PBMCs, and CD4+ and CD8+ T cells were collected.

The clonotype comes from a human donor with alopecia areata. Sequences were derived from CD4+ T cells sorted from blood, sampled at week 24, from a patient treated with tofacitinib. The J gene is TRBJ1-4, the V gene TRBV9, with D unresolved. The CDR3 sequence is CASSVGDVWKLFF. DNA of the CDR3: TGTGCCAGCAGCGTAGGGGATGTTTGGAAACTGTTTTTT. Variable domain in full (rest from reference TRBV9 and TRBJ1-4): DSGVTQTPKHLITATGQRVTLRCSPRSGDLSVYWYQQSLDQGLQFLIQYYNGEERAKGNILERFSAQQFPDLHSELNLSSLELGDSALYFCASSVGDVWKLFFGSGTQLSVL.